This T cell receptor (beta chain) comes out of a study of blood T cell repertoires in COVID-19. About the study: Specimens from acute and convalescent COVID-19 originated in the United States, Italy and Spain. The cDNA or gDNA used as material had been derived from T cells, B-cell-depleted T cells, or PBMCs.

V lost 3 bases and J lost 3, with 6 bases in between. CDR3 length: 12 amino acids. Seattle-derived patients entered the study during active infection and were followed longitudinally. Original methodology: Amplification of reference gene primers was used by the study to estimate nucleated cell counts. Clones were read by immunoSEQ multiplex PCR, and TCRdb kept only the in-frame ones, dropping some. Clone size and V and J calls were adopted from that table, with D and trimming inferred from the DNA. Of some 300,000 clones in the sample, nearly 90% are singletons; the top ten hold around 0.98%. Regarding this clone: Other DNA sequences in the same sample also yield this CDR3.

This sequence originates from a woman aged 40 to 50 with COVID-19, enrolled during active disease. The sequenced sample consisted of peripheral blood. The V and J genes are TRBV12-3 or TRBV12-4 and TRBJ2-7; D possibly corresponds to TRBD2 (5 bases). The CDR3: CASSFRGYEQYF. The CDR3 DNA follows: TGTGCCAGCAGTTTCCGGGGCTACGAGCAGTACTTC.